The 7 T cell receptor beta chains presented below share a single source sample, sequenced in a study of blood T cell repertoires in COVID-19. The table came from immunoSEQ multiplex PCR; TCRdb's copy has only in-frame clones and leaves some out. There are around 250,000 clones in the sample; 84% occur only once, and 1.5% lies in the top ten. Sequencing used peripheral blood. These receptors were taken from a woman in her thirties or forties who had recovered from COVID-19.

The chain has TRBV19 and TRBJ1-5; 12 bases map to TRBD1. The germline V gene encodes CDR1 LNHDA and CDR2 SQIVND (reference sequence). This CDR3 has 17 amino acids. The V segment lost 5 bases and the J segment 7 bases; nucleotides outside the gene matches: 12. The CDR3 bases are TGTGCCAGTAGTCCCCGGGACAGGGGGCGCGGAGGGCAGCCCCAGCATTTT. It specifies CASSPRDRGRGGQPQHF.

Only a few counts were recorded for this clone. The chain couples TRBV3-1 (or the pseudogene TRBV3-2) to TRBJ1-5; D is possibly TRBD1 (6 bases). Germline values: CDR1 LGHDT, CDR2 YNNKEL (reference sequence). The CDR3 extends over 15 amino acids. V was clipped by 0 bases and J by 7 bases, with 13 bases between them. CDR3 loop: CASSQDGGPGQPQHF. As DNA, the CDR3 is TGTGCCAGCAGCCAAGACGGGGGGCCAGGCCAGCCCCAGCATTTT.

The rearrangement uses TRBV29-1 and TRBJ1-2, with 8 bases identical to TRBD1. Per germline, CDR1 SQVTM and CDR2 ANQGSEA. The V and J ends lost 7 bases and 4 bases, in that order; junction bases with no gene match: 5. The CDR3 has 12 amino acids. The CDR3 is CSADRAGYGYTF. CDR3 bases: TGCAGCGCGGACAGGGCTGGCTATGGCTACACCTTC.

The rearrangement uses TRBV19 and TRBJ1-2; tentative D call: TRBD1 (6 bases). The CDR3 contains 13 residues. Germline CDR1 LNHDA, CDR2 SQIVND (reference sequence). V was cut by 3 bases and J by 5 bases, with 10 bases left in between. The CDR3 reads CASSIGGAYGYTF. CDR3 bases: TGTGCCAGTAGTATCGGGGGGGCGTATGGCTACACCTTC.

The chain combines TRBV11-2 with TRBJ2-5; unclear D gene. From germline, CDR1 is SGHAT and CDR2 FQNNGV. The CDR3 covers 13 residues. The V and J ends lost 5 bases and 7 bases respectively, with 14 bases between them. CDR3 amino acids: CASSDNRRGTQYF. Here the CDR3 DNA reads TGTGCCAGCAGCGATAACCGTCGCGGGACCCAGTACTTC.

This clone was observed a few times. The CDR3: CASSSLPWQNNEQFF. In DNA form, the CDR3 reads TGCGCCAGCAGCTCCCTCCCGTGGCAGAACAATGAGCAGTTCTTC. V is TRBV5-1 and J is TRBJ2-1; D unclear. With 3 bases removed from V and 5 bases from J, the gap between germline ends came to 15 bases. The CDR3 length is 15 residues. CDR1 and CDR2 from the germline V gene are SGHRS and YFSETQ. Using reference TRBV5-1 and TRBJ2-1 for the parts outside the CDR3, the full variable domain is KAGVTQTPRYLIKTRGQQVTLSCSPISGHRSVSWYQQTPGQGLQFLFEYFSETQRNKGNFPGRFSGRQFSNSRSEMNVSTLELGDSALYLCASSSLPWQNNEQFFGPGTRLTVL.

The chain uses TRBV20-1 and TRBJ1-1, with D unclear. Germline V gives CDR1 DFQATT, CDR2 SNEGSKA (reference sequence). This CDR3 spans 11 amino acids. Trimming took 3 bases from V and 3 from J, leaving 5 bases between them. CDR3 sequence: CSARRDTEAFF. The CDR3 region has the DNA TGCAGTGCTAGGAGGGACACTGAAGCTTTCTTT.